This TCR beta chain was recovered during a study of T cells in Graves' hyperthyroidism and ophthalmopathy. Amplification of TCR beta CDR3 regions was performed using RNA transcripts as template. HTBI primers were the set used in a first-round RT-PCR of the TCR CDR3. In TCRdb, the multiplex PCR reads were re-called with MiXCR into one record per CDR3 protein. The sample lists fewer than 750,000 distinct CDR3 sequences; roughly 14% were seen once. The CDR3 consists of 17 residues. V lost 2 bases and J lost 2; bases outside the gene matches: 10. The germline CDR1 and CDR2 sequences are MNHEY and SVGAGI. Notes on this clonotype: Its antigen is currently unknown.

Regarding the study as a whole: Blood also contained most expanded thyroid clonotypes above 0.001.

Ophthalmopathy patients showed a Clinical Activity Score of at least 3, NOSPECS grade of at least 4 and duration under 3 months. Diagnosis relied on clinical symptoms, serum thyroxine and TRAb, thyroid ultrasound and orbital computed tomography. The chain employs TRBV6-5 and TRBJ2-7; 9 bases line up with TRBD2. This clonotype originated in a woman aged 40 to 50 with Graves' ophthalmopathy. Specimen: blood. CDR3: CASSYRPPGTSTYEQYF. CDR3 DNA sequence: TGTGCCAGCAGTTACCGACCCCCCGGGACTAGCACCTACGAGCAGTACTTC.